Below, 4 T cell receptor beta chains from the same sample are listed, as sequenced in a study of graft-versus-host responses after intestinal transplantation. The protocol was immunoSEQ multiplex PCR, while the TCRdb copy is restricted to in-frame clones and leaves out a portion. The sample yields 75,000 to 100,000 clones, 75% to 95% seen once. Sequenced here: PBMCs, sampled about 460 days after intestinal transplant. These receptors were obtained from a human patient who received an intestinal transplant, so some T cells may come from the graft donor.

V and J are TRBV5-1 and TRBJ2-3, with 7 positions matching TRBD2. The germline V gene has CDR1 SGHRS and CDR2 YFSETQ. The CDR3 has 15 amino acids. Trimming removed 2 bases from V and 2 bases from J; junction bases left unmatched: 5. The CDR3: CASSLAGPATDTQYF. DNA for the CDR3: TGCGCCAGCAGCTTAGCGGGACCGGCCACAGATACGCAGTATTTT.

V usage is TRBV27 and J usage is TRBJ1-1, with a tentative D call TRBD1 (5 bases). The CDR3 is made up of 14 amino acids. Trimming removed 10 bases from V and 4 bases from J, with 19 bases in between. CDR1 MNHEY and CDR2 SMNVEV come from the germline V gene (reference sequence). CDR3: CATRRGEASTEAFF. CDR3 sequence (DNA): TGTGCCACCCGACGGGGGGAGGCGAGCACTGAAGCTTTCTTT.

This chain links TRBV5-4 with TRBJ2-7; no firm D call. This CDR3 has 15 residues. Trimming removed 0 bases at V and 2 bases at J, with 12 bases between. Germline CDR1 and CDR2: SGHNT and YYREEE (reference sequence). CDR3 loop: CASSLGSLPTYEQYF. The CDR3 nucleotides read TGTGCCAGCAGCTTGGGGTCCCTTCCCACCTACGAGCAGTACTTC.

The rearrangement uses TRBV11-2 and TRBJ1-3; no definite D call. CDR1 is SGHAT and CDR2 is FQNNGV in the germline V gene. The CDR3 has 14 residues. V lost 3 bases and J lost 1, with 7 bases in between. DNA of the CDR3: TGTGCCAGCAGCTTCGGGTGGTCTGGAAACACCATATATTTT. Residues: CASSFGWSGNTIYF.